This is a list of T cell receptor beta chains from one sample in a study of siplizumab effects on memory and regulatory T cells. TCRdb keeps only in-frame clones here, not all; method: immunoSEQ multiplex PCR. The table has approximately 92,000 clones, around 94% seen once. The material sequenced was non-Treg CD4+ T cells sorted from blood. The receptor source for this set is a human donor in good health. The CDR3 runs from the conserved cysteine through the conserved F or W. The D gene is left open where the match is weak. Only some rows state a clone size, as once, few, many or a class for expanded clones.

D	size	J	V	length	DNA	CDR3
TRBD1	-	TRBJ2-7	TRBV5-1	14	TGCGCCAGCACCGACCCGGGACAGGGATCCGGACAGTACTTC	CASTDPGQGSGQYF
-	-	TRBJ2-7	TRBV18	12	TGTGCCAGCTCACCGCCCACCTACGAGCAGTACTTC	CASSPPTYEQYF
-	-	TRBJ2-1	TRBV7-2	16	TGTGCCAGCAGCTTAGCAGTAGGCGGTTCCTACAATGAGCAGTTCTTC	CASSLAVGGSYNEQFF
-	-	TRBJ1-1	TRBV5-1	13	TGCGCCAGCAGCTTTGATTTGAACACTGAAGCTTTCTTT	CASSFDLNTEAFF
-	-	TRBJ2-3	TRBV5-8	16	TGTGCCAGCAGCTTGGGTACTCAGGCGGTCACAGATACGCAGTATTTT	CASSLGTQAVTDTQYF
TRBD1	once	TRBJ1-5	TRBV28	16	TGTGCCACCAAAATAGGAGGACTGGGACAGAATCAGCCCCAGCATTTT	CATKIGGLGQNQPQHF
-	-	TRBJ2-7	TRBV28	16	TGTGCCAGCAGTTTATCCGGCTCGGGGCCGGACTGGGCGCAGTACTTC	CASSLSGSGPDWAQYF
-	-	TRBJ2-1	TRBV5-8	15	TGTGCCAGCAGCTTGGGTTTACGGCTATACAATGAGCAGTTCTTC	CASSLGLRLYNEQFF
-	-	TRBJ1-6	TRBV4-1	18	TGCGCCAGCAGCCAAGATAACAGGAGGATACTCTCCGGTTCACCCCTCCACTTT	CASSQDNRRILSGSPLHF
-	once	TRBJ2-5	TRBV4-1	15	TGCGCCAGCAGCCAAGCGGGCAGACGGCAAGAGACCCAGTACTTC	CASSQAGRRQETQYF
-	-	TRBJ2-7	TRBV9	13	TGTGCCAGCAGCGTAGCTACGTTGGGGGAGCAGTACTTC	CASSVATLGEQYF
-	-	TRBJ2-1	TRBV6-5	15	TGTGCCAGCAGTTGGGAGGGGACACTCTACAATGAGCAGTTCTTC	CASSWEGTLYNEQFF
-	-	TRBJ2-7	TRBV27	16	TGTGCCAGCAGTTTAATAACCGGGACACGGACCTACGAGCAGTACTTC	CASSLITGTRTYEQYF
-	-	TRBJ2-1	TRBV2	11	TGTGCCAGCAAAAGGCTAAATGAGCAGTTCTTC	CASKRLNEQFF
-	-	TRBJ1-3	TRBV28	13	TGTGCCAGCAGTTCTTCAGGGCTTTACACCATATATTTT	CASSSSGLYTIYF
-	-	TRBJ2-3	TRBV28	15	TGTGCCAGCAGTTCACCCCCTGGGCTAGCAGATACGCAGTATTTT	CASSSPPGLADTQYF
TRBD1	-	TRBJ2-7	TRBV29-1	14	TGCAGCGTTGGCGCGGGACAGGTAACGAACGAGCAGTACTTC	CSVGAGQVTNEQYF
-	-	TRBJ1-5	TRBV28	13	TGTGCCAGCAGACCCCAGGGGAATCAGCCCCAGCATTTT	CASRPQGNQPQHF
-	-	TRBJ2-3	TRBV5-4	14	TGTGCCAGCAGCTTTGAAGGGTACACAGATACGCAGTATTTT	CASSFEGYTDTQYF
-	-	TRBJ1-1	TRBV5-1	14	TGCGCCAGCACCAGGCCTGGCTTGAACACTGAAGCTTTCTTT	CASTRPGLNTEAFF
-	-	TRBJ1-5	TRBV19	14	TGTGCCAGTAGTGACCGGGCCGGCAATCAGCCCCAGCATTTT	CASSDRAGNQPQHF
TRBD1	-	TRBJ1-1	TRBV18	15	TGTGCCAGCTCTCAACAGGGGGCTGAGAACACTGAAGCTTTCTTT	CASSQQGAENTEAFF
-	-	TRBJ2-7	TRBV28	13	TGTGCCAGCAGGTGGGGCAGGGGCTACGAGCAGTACTTC	CASRWGRGYEQYF
TRBD1	-	TRBJ2-2	TRBV7-9	15	TGTGCCAGCAGGGGAGGACAGGGTGGAACCGGGGAGCTGTTTTTT	CASRGGQGGTGELFF
-	-	TRBJ2-4	TRBV5-1	14	TGCGCCAGCAGCTTGGATGAAGGGAAAAACATTCAGTACTTC	CASSLDEGKNIQYF
-	-	TRBJ1-3	TRBV18	15	TGTGCCAGCTCACTCGGTGCCGACCGAGGAAACACCATATATTTT	CASSLGADRGNTIYF
-	-	TRBJ1-5	TRBV11-2	13	TGTGCCAGCAGCTTAGTTCGGAATCAGCCCCAGCATTTT	CASSLVRNQPQHF
TRBD2	-	TRBJ2-3	TRBV7-2	16	TGTGCCAGCAGCCCTCGGGGGGGCGGCCCCAGTTATACGCAGTATTTT	CASSPRGGGPSYTQYF
-	-	TRBJ1-5	TRBV30	15	TGTGCCTGGAATAAAGGCAGCCCCAGAGAACAGCCCCAGCATTTT	CAWNKGSPREQPQHF
-	-	TRBJ2-3	TRBV20-1	11	TGCAGTGCTCATTTGATTGATACGCAGTATTTT	CSAHLIDTQYF
TRBD2	-	TRBJ2-7	TRBV5-1	21	TGCGCCAGCAGCCTCGCTACGCCGGGACTAGCGGAAAAGACAACTTCCTACGAGCAGTACTTC	CASSLATPGLAEKTTSYEQYF
-	-	TRBJ1-1	TRBV19	17	TGTGCCAGTAGTATAGGAGAGAGGCCCCGTGTTCGCACTGAAGCTTTCTTT	CASSIGERPRVRTEAFF
TRBD1	-	TRBJ2-3	TRBV5-1	17	TGCGCCAGCAGCTTGGGTAGGACAGGTTTTATGACAGATACGCAGTATTTT	CASSLGRTGFMTDTQYF
TRBD2	-	TRBJ2-2	TRBV27	16	TGTGCCAGCAGTCCCTGGACTAGCAGAACCACCGGGGAGCTGTTTTTT	CASSPWTSRTTGELFF
-	-	TRBJ2-7	TRBV27	16	TGTGCCAGCAGTATGGGGGACTCCCTGAGCTCCTACGAGCAGTACTTC	CASSMGDSLSSYEQYF
-	-	TRBJ2-5	TRBV5-1	16	TGCGCCAGCAGCGCCGGGCTCCGGGACTTTCAAGAGACCCAGTACTTC	CASSAGLRDFQETQYF
-	-	TRBJ1-3	TRBV19	15	TGTGCCAGTAGTCCTAACAGGGTCTCTGGAAACACCATATATTTT	CASSPNRVSGNTIYF
TRBD1	-	TRBJ1-5	TRBV28	18	TGTGCCAGCAGTTTATTTGGCAGGGGGCGAATAAGCAATCAGCCCCAGCATTTT	CASSLFGRGRISNQPQHF
TRBD1	-	TRBJ2-7	TRBV27	19	TGTGCCAGCAGTTTATTGGGGACAGGGTTGGGCGGGACTTCTTTCCAGCAGTACTTC	CASSLLGTGLGGTSFQQYF
TRBD1	-	TRBJ2-7	TRBV19	15	TGTGCCAGTAGTTTGCCAGGGGGCGCAAGCTACGAGCAGTACTTC	CASSLPGGASYEQYF
-	-	TRBJ2-2	TRBV6-4	13	TGTGCCAGCAGTGTGGACGTTGGGTATGGGCTGTTTTTT	CASSVDVGYGLFF
TRBD1	-	TRBJ1-2	TRBV30	12	TGTGCCTGTTTAGGGACAGCCGATGGCTACACCTTC	CACLGTADGYTF
-	few	TRBJ1-1	TRBV27	14	TGTGCCAGCAGCTTAGTTCCAGGGCTCACTGAAGCTTTCTTT	CASSLVPGLTEAFF
-	-	TRBJ2-5	TRBV28	14	TGTGCCAGCAGTTCAGGACTACTCCGGGAGACCCAGTACTTC	CASSSGLLRETQYF
TRBD2	-	TRBJ2-7	TRBV10-1	13	TGCGCCAGCAGTCCGGGACTAGATTACGAGCAGTACTTC	CASSPGLDYEQYF
-	-	TRBJ1-5	TRBV2	14	TGTGCCAGCAGAGGCAGGGAGTCGGTCCAGCCCCAGCATTTT	CASRGRESVQPQHF
-	once	TRBJ2-3	TRBV28	13	TGTGCCAGCAGTTCGGACGCTACAGATACGCAGTATTTT	CASSSDATDTQYF
TRBD2	-	TRBJ2-3	TRBV11-2	14	TGTGCCAGCAGCCGCGCCACTAGCGCAGATACGCAGTATTTT	CASSRATSADTQYF
TRBD1	-	TRBJ1-3	TRBV29-1	13	TGCAGCGTTGGGGGACAGGGCGGAAACACCATATATTTT	CSVGGQGGNTIYF
-	-	TRBJ1-2	TRBV30	13	TGTGCCTGGAGTGTACGGCACGCTGGGGGCTACACCTTC	CAWSVRHAGGYTF